This T cell receptor (beta chain) appears in the sequencing data of a study of shared clonotypes between healthy human individuals. V gave up 3 bases and J gave up 6 bases; unmatched junction bases: 6. Germline CDR1 is SGHTA and CDR2 is FQGNSA. The CDR3 totals 15 residues. Measured with immunoSEQ multiplex PCR; TCRdb has only the in-frame clones, and not every one. The table includes about 730,000 clones, about two thirds detected once. A CD45RA-negative memory subset and a CD45RA+ naive subset were separated from the CD4+ cells. The chain recombines TRBV7-2 with TRBJ2-2, with 8 positions matching TRBD1. This TCR was sampled from a woman aged 25 to 39 in good health. Material for sequencing was memory CD4+ T cells sorted from blood. Subset described: CD45RA-negative fraction. The CDR3 region is CASSFGQGRPGELFF. The CDR3 DNA is TGTGCCAGCAGCTTCGGACAGGGACGCCCCGGGGAGCTGTTTTTT.